This T cell receptor (beta chain) was found in a study of blood T cell repertoires in COVID-19. The repertoire was sequenced with immunoSEQ multiplex PCR; TCRdb's copy has only in-frame clones and lacks some. The sample yields tens of thousands of clones, approximately 85% seen once. The CDR3 spans 15 residues. With 6 bases clipped from V and 6 bases from J, the junction kept 8 bases outside the gene matches. Germline V gene data show CDR1 as SGHTA and CDR2 as FQGTGA. The sample consisted of peripheral blood. The chain joins TRBV7-3 to TRBJ2-1, with TRBD2 identical over 10 bases. The sequence was collected from a man between 60 and 75 years old with acute or convalescent COVID-19. CDR3 DNA sequence: TGTGCCAGCAGTCACAAGCGGGAGGGCCTCAATGAGCAGTTCTTC. It is translated as CASSHKREGLNEQFF.